This T cell receptor beta chain was recorded in a study of control samples from healthy donors and cancer patients. CDR1 is WSHSY, CDR2 SAAADI, per germline. The V end lost 2 bases, the J end lost 3 bases, and 2 bases lay between the germline ends. The CDR3 is 11 residues long. The assay was immunoSEQ multiplex PCR, and TCRdb's table has in-frame clones only and misses some. Here the sample spans about 59,000 clones, around 87% being singletons. Sequencing was done on a sample of PBMCs. This receptor was identified in a woman in her sixties with lung cancer. The chain links TRBV10-2 to TRBJ2-7, with D unresolved. CDR3 loop: CASSEVYEQYF. The CDR3, as DNA: TGCGCCAGCAGTGAGGTCTACGAGCAGTACTTC.